This entry describes one T cell receptor beta chain. What it binds is not known. The source of the sample is a study of radiotherapy plus CTLA-4 blockade in lung cancer. Study details: With roughly 28% of patients having disease control, objective responses were seen in under 20%.

Ipilimumab CTLA-4 blockade and focal radiation were given to patients with chemo-refractory metastatic non-small-cell lung cancer. This table comes from immunoSEQ multiplex PCR, and its TCRdb copy is limited to in-frame clones, with some not included. Of about 97,000 clones listed, 65% to 80% were seen once; the top ten hold 2.5% to 3.5%. General study points: After radiotherapy and ipilimumab, tumor-derived clones expanded in peripheral blood.

CDR3 length: 19 residues. Germline assignment: CDR1 MNHNS and CDR2 SASEGT. V trimming: 1 base; J trimming: 2 bases; junction bases outside the gene matches: 11. The material sequenced was peripheral blood, taken from a patient treated with radiotherapy plus ipilimumab. This TCR was sampled from a human donor with non-small cell lung cancer who had a partial response to radiotherapy plus ipilimumab. Some clones in this sample may be carry-over from other donors' samples. The chain joins TRBV6-1 to TRBJ2-5, with TRBD2 identical over 12 bases. The CDR3 nucleotides are TGTGCCAGCAGTGAAGGGTGGGCTAGCGGGGGGGCATGGCAAGAGACCCAGTACTTC. Translating it yields CASSEGWASGGAWQETQYF.